This TCR beta chain is drawn from a study of human T cells and chemical hapten exposure. Study conclusions and caveats: Each of the donors had alopecia, so their immune responses may not resemble those of healthy people. Patch test scores rose with PT1 expanded TCR counts, a positive correlation.

About this clonotype itself: Its antigen is undetermined.

Germline CDR1 and CDR2: MDHEN and SYDVKM. The CDR3 contains 15 residues. The ends were cut back, 6 bases at V and 0 bases at J, with 12 bases in the middle. Original processing notes: Across samples, TCR counts had a median of approximately 100,000 and ranged from about 23,224 to 700,000. One entry per CDR3 protein results from TCRdb running MiXCR on the RACE reads. V and J calls and clone size were set by TCRdb, not the authors. Here the sample spans over 300,000 distinct CDR3 sequences, around 5.5% being singletons. The time point was: pre-sensitization, week 0. Regarding treatment: therapeutic diphenylcyclopropenone sensitization with weekly scalp DPC.

This rearrangement joins TRBV28 to TRBJ1-3; no definite D call. The sequence came from a woman aged 50 to 60 with alopecia areata. Some clones in this sample may be carry-over from other donors' samples. The specimen comprised whole blood, sampled in connection with sensitization to the hapten diphenylcyclopropenone (DPC). The CDR3 nucleotides are TGTGCCAGCAGCCTCACGACACCCTCTGGAAACACCATATATTTT. Its protein product is CASSLTTPSGNTIYF.